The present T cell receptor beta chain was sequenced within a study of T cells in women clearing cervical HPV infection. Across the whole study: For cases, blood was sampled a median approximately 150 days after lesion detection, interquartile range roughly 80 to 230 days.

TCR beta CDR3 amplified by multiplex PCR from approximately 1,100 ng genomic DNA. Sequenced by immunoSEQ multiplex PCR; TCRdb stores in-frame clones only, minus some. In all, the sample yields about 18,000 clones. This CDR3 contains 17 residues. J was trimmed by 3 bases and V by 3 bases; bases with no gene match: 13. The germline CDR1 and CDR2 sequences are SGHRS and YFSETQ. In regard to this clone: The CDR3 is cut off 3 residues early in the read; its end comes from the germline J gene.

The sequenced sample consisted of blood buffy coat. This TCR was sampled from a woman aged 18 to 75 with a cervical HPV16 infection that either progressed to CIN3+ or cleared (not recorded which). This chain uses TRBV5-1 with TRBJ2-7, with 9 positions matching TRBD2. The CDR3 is CASSSRAQTSGNYEQYF. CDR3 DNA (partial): TGCGCCAGCAGCTCTAGGGCGCAGACTAGCGGCAACTACGAG.